The 32 T cell receptor beta chains below come from one sample, sequenced in a study of cytomegalovirus exposure and HLA in healthy donors. Primers included in the PCR were 60 Vbeta and 13 Jbeta primers. Data came from immunoSEQ multiplex PCR; TCRdb stores just in-frame clones and leaves some out. Of some 170,000 clones detected, roughly 80% appear once; the ten largest clones hold approximately 2.6%. Sequencing was done on a sample of PBMCs. All receptors derive from a female donor in good health and CMV-seronegative.

In the case of this clone: The junction departs from the called germline gene at one end, perhaps through a read error. The chain combines TRBV7-9 with TRBJ2-7; 8 nucleotides line up with TRBD2. Germline V lookup: CDR1 SEHNR, CDR2 FQNEAQ (reference sequence). This CDR3 spans 14 amino acids. CDR3 DNA: TGTTCCAGCAGCTTAGAAGCGGGAGTAGGCGAGCAGTACTTC. Its translation: CSSSLEAGVGEQYF.

This CDR3 is CASRDRGNQPQHF. The DNA for the CDR3 is TGTGCCAGCAGGGACAGGGGCAATCAGCCCCAGCATTTT. The V gene is TRBV6-5, the J gene TRBJ1-5; 8 bases line up with TRBD1. The CDR3 is made up of 13 amino acids. The germline CDR1 and CDR2 sequences are MNHEY and SVGAGI. Trimming cost V 6 bases and J 2 bases; bases outside gene matches: 0.

V and J are TRBV5-1 and TRBJ2-1; 15 bases match TRBD2. J gave up 7 bases and V 4 bases, and 3 bases lay outside the gene matches. CDR1 is SGHRS and CDR2 is YFSETQ in the germline V gene. The CDR3 contains 15 residues. Written as DNA, the CDR3 is TGCGCCAGCAGCCAGGGACTAGCGGGGGGAAATGAGCAGTTCTTC. Its translation: CASSQGLAGGNEQFF.

The rearrangement joins TRBV4-1 to TRBJ2-7, with 8 nucleotides matching TRBD1. The CDR3 loop spans 15 amino acids. Germline V gene lookup returns CDR1 MGHRA and CDR2 YSYEKL. The J segment lost 5 bases and the V segment lost 0 bases, leaving 6 bases of the junction unmatched. CDR3 in DNA: TGCGCCAGCAGCCAAGATCCAGGGGGCAGAGACGAGCAGTACTTC. Its translation is CASSQDPGGRDEQYF.

This rearrangement joins TRBV5-4 to TRBJ2-2, with 7 nucleotides matching TRBD2. The CDR3 has 16 amino acids. Germline V gives CDR1 SGHNT, CDR2 YYREEE (reference sequence). Trimming cost V 0 bases and J 4 bases; bases outside gene matches: 6. In nucleotides, the CDR3 is TGTGCCAGCAGCTTGGGTTCCTCGGGAGGCACCGGGGAGCTGTTTTTT. Amino acids: CASSLGSSGGTGELFF. The full variable domain, in which reference TRBV5-4 and TRBJ2-2 provide the parts outside the CDR3, is ETGVTQSPTHLIKTRGQQVTLRCSSQSGHNTVSWYQQALGQGPQFIFQYYREEENGRGNFPPRFSGLQFPNYSSELNVNALELDDSALYLCASSLGSSGGTGELFFGEGSRLTVL.

J is TRBJ2-2 and V is TRBV27; D gene ambiguous. V lost 2 bases, J lost 4 bases, and 17 bases lay in between. CDR1 is MNHEY, CDR2 SMNVEV, per germline (reference sequence). The CDR3 is 17 amino acids. CDR3 residues: CASSLDRGVLSTGELFF. In DNA form, the CDR3 reads TGTGCCAGCAGTTTAGATCGCGGAGTCTTAAGCACCGGGGAGCTGTTTTTT.

The rearrangement joins TRBV9 to TRBJ2-5; 10 nucleotides align to TRBD2. The germline CDR1 and CDR2 sequences are SGDLS and YYNGEE. The CDR3 length is 16 residues. J gave up 5 bases and V 0 bases, and 7 bases lay outside the gene matches. The CDR3 DNA follows: TGTGCCAGCAGCGTAGGGCTAGCGGGGGAATATGAGACCCAGTACTTC. Its translation is CASSVGLAGEYETQYF. Full variable domain (remainder filled in from reference TRBV9 and TRBJ2-5): DSGVTQTPKHLITATGQRVTLRCSPRSGDLSVYWYQQSLDQGLQFLIQYYNGEERAKGNILERFSAQQFPDLHSELNLSSLELGDSALYFCASSVGLAGEYETQYFGPGTRLLVL.

This clone was counted only a few times. The rearrangement links TRBV25-1 to TRBJ1-2; D gene unclear. In germline, CDR1 is MGHDK, CDR2 SYGVNS. V gave up 3 bases and J gave up 8 bases, with 10 bases separating them. This CDR3 is built from 12 residues. The CDR3 protein is CASSEVRLGYTF. The CDR3 DNA reads TGTGCCAGCAGTGAGGTCAGACTCGGCTACACCTTC.

This chain links TRBV10-3 with TRBJ2-2, with 12 nucleotides matching TRBD1. The CDR3 is 18 residues long. The V and J ends lost 3 bases and 6 bases, in that order; junction bases with no gene match: 11. Germline CDR1 ENHRY, CDR2 SYGVKD. CDR3 sequence reads: CAISETGTGGISPGELFF. The CDR3 region has the DNA TGTGCCATCAGTGAAACCGGGACAGGGGGCATTAGCCCCGGGGAGCTGTTTTTT.

The genes are TRBV4-1 and TRBJ2-6; 7 nucleotides align to TRBD1. The CDR3 length is 20 residues. Losses at the gene ends were 1 base for V and 0 bases for J; bases not matched to a gene: 12. In germline, CDR1 is MGHRA, CDR2 YSYEKL. Written as DNA, the CDR3 is TGCGCCAGCAGCCAAGTCCCCTCCGACAGGGTGAACTCTGGGGCCAACGTCCTGACTTTC. Its protein product is CASSQVPSDRVNSGANVLTF.

Worth noting for this clone: The junction and the germline gene differ at one end; a read error may be behind it. The CDR3 nucleotides are TGTGCTAGCAGCTTAGGGGGGGACCAAGAGACCCAGTACTTC. Translated: CASSLGGDQETQYF. This chain uses TRBV7-7 with TRBJ2-5, with a weak D call TRBD2 (7 bases). Germline CDR1 SSHAT, CDR2 FNYEAQ (reference sequence). The CDR3 is made up of 14 amino acids.

The chain is built from TRBV7-3 and TRBJ2-1; TRBD2 matches at 9 bases. Germline loops: CDR1 SGHTA, CDR2 FQGTGA. This CDR3 spans 16 amino acids. Germline trimming cut 2 bases from V and 5 bases from J; bases unmatched to any gene: 7. The CDR3 protein is CASSLVRRGGHNEQFF. CDR3 DNA sequence: TGTGCCAGCAGCTTAGTACGGCGGGGGGGGCACAATGAGCAGTTCTTC.

This chain joins TRBV5-1 and TRBJ2-3; 8 bases map to TRBD2. After removal of 4 bases from V and 0 bases from J, the junction contained 7 bases not matched to a gene. The CDR3 has 16 amino acids. Germline loops: CDR1 SGHRS, CDR2 YFSETQ. The CDR3 here is CASSTGLAESTDTQYF. Written as DNA, the CDR3 is TGCGCCAGCAGCACCGGACTAGCAGAGAGCACAGATACGCAGTATTTT.

The gene calls are TRBV11-2 and TRBJ1-4; 10 bases agree with TRBD1. The trim removed 5 bases at V and 6 bases at J, leaving 3 bases unmatched. CDR1 is SGHAT and CDR2 is FQNNGV in the germline V gene. The CDR3 has 14 amino acids. DNA for the CDR3: TGTGCCAGCAGCCTCGGGACAGGGGATGAAAAACTGTTTTTT. This codes for CASSLGTGDEKLFF.

The V and J genes are TRBV19 and TRBJ1-3; 8 bases match TRBD1. The germline gives CDR1 LNHDA, CDR2 SQIVND (reference sequence). This CDR3 region has 19 residues. V shed 3 bases and J 2 bases; nucleotides not matched to a gene: 15. CDR3 in amino acids: CASSIVASRQGLTGNTIYF. CDR3 bases: TGTGCCAGTAGTATTGTAGCGTCGAGACAGGGGTTGACTGGAAACACCATATATTTT.

There are a few counts of this clone. The CDR3 sequence is CASGSASGERGTGELFF. The CDR3 DNA reads TGTGCCAGCGGGTCGGCTAGCGGAGAGCGGGGCACCGGGGAGCTGTTTTTT. This chain connects TRBV9 to TRBJ2-2, with 7 bases that match TRBD2. The CDR3 sequence is 17 residues long. The germline gives CDR1 SGDLS, CDR2 YYNGEE. V shed 7 bases and J 4 bases; nucleotides not matched to a gene: 16.

This clone was detected once. V is TRBV10-3 and J is TRBJ1-2, with TRBD1 identical over 7 bases. Per the germline V gene, CDR1 is ENHRY and CDR2 is SYGVKD. V dropped 11 bases and J dropped 3; count of bases not matched to a gene: 6. This CDR3 is built from 12 residues. CDR3 DNA: TGTGCCTCCACAGGGGACGACTATGGCTACACCTTC. Its protein product is CASTGDDYGYTF.

V is TRBV30 and J is TRBJ2-1, with D possibly being TRBD2 (6 bases). CDR1 and CDR2 from the germline V gene are GTSNPN and SVGIG (reference sequence). The CDR3 is made up of 14 amino acids. The V and J ends lost 2 bases and 6 bases respectively, with 14 bases between them. CDR3 sequence: CAWSQGQEGNEQFF. CDR3 bases: TGTGCCTGGAGTCAAGGTCAGGAGGGCAATGAGCAGTTCTTC.

The V call is TRBV19, the J call TRBJ1-5; TRBD1 might be the D (5 bases). Germline lookup yields CDR1 LNHDA and CDR2 SQIVND (reference sequence). Trimming took 3 bases from V and 0 from J, leaving 15 bases between them. CDR3 length: 17 residues. CDR3 loop: CASSIRQGRYSNQPQHF. The DNA of the CDR3 is TGTGCCAGTAGTATTCGGCAGGGAAGGTATAGCAATCAGCCCCAGCATTTT.

This chain connects TRBV11-2 to TRBJ1-1, with 7 bases identical to TRBD1. V shed 1 base and J 8 bases; nucleotides not matched to a gene: 4. The germline gives CDR1 SGHAT, CDR2 FQNNGV. CDR3 length: 13 amino acids. This CDR3 is CASSLAGTVEAFF. The CDR3 coding sequence is TGTGCCAGCAGCTTAGCCGGGACAGTCGAAGCTTTCTTT.

The genes are TRBV18 and TRBJ2-7; D may be TRBD1 (6 bases). Trimming stripped 5 bases from V and 3 bases from J, with 20 bases between. Germline lookup yields CDR1 KGHSH and CDR2 LQKENI. The CDR3 consists of 16 residues. The CDR3 here is CASSKTTDSRGYEQYF. CDR3 sequence (DNA): TGTGCCAGCTCAAAAACGACGGATTCCAGGGGCTACGAGCAGTACTTC.

This clone was counted a few times. J is TRBJ2-1 and V is TRBV7-9, with 11 bases lining up with TRBD2. The V gene's germline CDR1 is SEHNR and CDR2 FQNEAQ (reference sequence). V shed 1 base and J 12 bases; nucleotides not matched to a gene: 8. The CDR3 has 15 amino acids. As DNA, the CDR3 is TGTGCCAGCAGCTTAGGTCTAGCGGGGGGTCGCTGGCAGTTCTTC. This sequence encodes CASSLGLAGGRWQFF.

In this sample, this clone turned up a few times. The rearrangement joins TRBV11-2 to TRBJ1-4; D is unresolved. Germline lookup yields CDR1 SGHAT and CDR2 FQNNGV. Deletions cut 1 base from V and 8 bases from J, with 5 bases between. The CDR3 totals 12 residues. CDR3 in DNA: TGTGCCAGCAGCTTAGGGCGGGAAAAACTGTTTTTT. Translated: CASSLGREKLFF.

This clone showed up just a few times. The chain uses TRBV6-5 and TRBJ1-5; D possibly corresponds to TRBD1 (5 bases). The CDR3 has 15 amino acids. Germline-derived CDR1 and CDR2 are MNHEY and SVGAGI. V was trimmed by 7 bases and J by 0 bases, leaving 13 bases between them. The CDR3, as DNA: TGTGCCAGCACCCCAACCGGGGGTAGCAATCAGCCCCAGCATTTT. This translates into CASTPTGGSNQPQHF.

This sequence joins TRBV7-2 and TRBJ2-3; D not certain. Germline V lookup: CDR1 SGHTA, CDR2 FQGNSA. The V end was cut by 6 bases, the J end by 11 bases, with 12 bases between. The CDR3 consists of 11 residues. The CDR3 sequence: CASSITEMQYF. The CDR3 bases are TGTGCCAGCAGTATCACGGAGATGCAGTATTTT.

This clone is a singleton in its sample. The gene calls are TRBV4-3 and TRBJ2-7; D is perhaps TRBD2 (6 bases). Germline assignment: CDR1 LGHNA and CDR2 YSLEER. The V and J ends lost 0 bases and 0 bases respectively, with 15 bases between them. This CDR3 contains 17 residues. The CDR3 region has the DNA TGCGCCAGCAGCCAAGATGCCCCTACTAGCATCTCCTACGAGCAGTACTTC. Amino acids: CASSQDAPTSISYEQYF.

Here the CDR3 reads CASSLSGTGGPLRRDEQFF. The CDR3 DNA follows: TGTGCCAGCAGTTTATCGGGGACAGGGGGCCCCTTGCGACGTGATGAGCAGTTCTTC. This chain uses TRBV27 with TRBJ2-1, with 12 bases that match TRBD1. V dropped 0 bases and J dropped 8; count of bases not matched to a gene: 14. Germline CDR1 reads MNHEY; CDR2 reads SMNVEV (reference sequence). The CDR3 runs to 19 residues.

The rearrangement uses TRBV9 and TRBJ2-3, with D hard to call. The CDR3 totals 12 residues. Deletions cut 4 bases from V and 11 bases from J, with 14 bases between. Germline loops: CDR1 SGDLS, CDR2 YYNGEE. DNA for the CDR3: TGTGCCAGCAGCCGCGAGGAATATATGCAGTATTTT. Protein product: CASSREEYMQYF.

The chain carries TRBV2 and TRBJ1-2; 8 bases align to TRBD1. CDR3 size: 15 residues. Germline values: CDR1 SNHLY, CDR2 FYNNEI. Losses at the gene ends were 2 bases for V and 8 bases for J; bases not matched to a gene: 10. The DNA for the CDR3 is TGTGCCAGCAGTGAAACCCTTCGGGACAGGATGGGCTACACCTTC. Amino acid sequence: CASSETLRDRMGYTF.

The V gene is TRBV14, the J gene TRBJ2-7; 8 positions match TRBD1. The CDR3 is 14 amino acids. Germline CDR1 reads SGHDN; CDR2 reads FVKESK. With V trimmed by 2 bases and J by 3 bases, 3 bases remained unmatched. As DNA, the CDR3 is TGTGCCAGCAGCCAACTTACAGGGGGCTACGAGCAGTACTTC. Translation gives CASSQLTGGYEQYF.

The V call is TRBV5-6, the J call TRBJ2-1; D is perhaps TRBD1 (5 bases). The germline V gene has CDR1 SGHDT and CDR2 YYEEEE. The CDR3 consists of 15 residues. Trimming pared 2 bases from V and 3 bases from J, leaving 12 bases between. The CDR3 is CASSFQGSSYNEQFF. The CDR3 DNA reads TGTGCCAGCAGCTTTCAGGGCTCGAGCTACAATGAGCAGTTCTTC.

The V call is TRBV9, the J call TRBJ2-1; no definite D call. The V end lost 0 bases, the J end lost 0 bases, and 13 bases lay between the germline ends. Germline V gives CDR1 SGDLS, CDR2 YYNGEE. This CDR3 comprises 17 residues. The CDR3 reads CASSVGWAYGSYNEQFF. CDR3 nucleotide sequence: TGTGCCAGCAGCGTAGGTTGGGCTTATGGCTCCTACAATGAGCAGTTCTTC.